This T cell receptor beta chain derives from a study of T cell responses to AZD1222 COVID-19 vaccine. Study-wide points: Baseline seropositivity characterized only a handful of AZD1222 recipients. With two AZD1222 doses given, Spike-specific TCR breadth and depth both rose. Samples come after the peak T cell response, not at day 14. White British people made up most donors, females outnumbered males, and clonal diversity was possibly underestimated.

The CDR3 is made up of 15 amino acids. The germline gives CDR1 KGHSH, CDR2 LQKENI. With V trimmed by 3 bases and J by 1 base, 6 bases remained unmatched. Assay: immunoSEQ multiplex PCR; the TCRdb copy retains only in-frame clones and omits some. The table lists 150,000 to 200,000 clones, 90% to 95% of them singletons. This clone was seen once. Antigen unknown. V is TRBV18 and J is TRBJ2-7; TRBD2 aligns across 7 bases. Material: peripheral blood, obtained on day 0 of AZD1222 vaccination. This receptor was identified in an adult in good health. The CDR3 region has the DNA TGTGCCAGCTCACCCCTAGCCGGGAGGTCCTACGAGCAGTACTTC. Its translation: CASSPLAGRSYEQYF.